These T cell receptor beta chains were read from a single sample in a study of cytomegalovirus exposure and HLA in healthy donors. Clones were read by immunoSEQ multiplex PCR, and TCRdb kept only the in-frame ones, dropping some. The data show 150,000 to 200,000 clones, around 80% seen once. The sample comprised PBMCs. The receptors were gathered from a woman in her 40s in good health and CMV-seronegative. Each CDR3 is given with its conserved first and last residue. A D gene is named only where the DNA matches it firmly. Only part of the rows carry a size: once, few, many, or a class if the clone is expanded.

>TRBV29-1|NA|NA|TRBJ2-3
CSGGGRHTDTQYF
TGCAGCGGGGGCGGTCGACACACAGATACGCAGTATTTT
>TRBV19|TRBD1|NA|TRBJ1-4
CASSPPGTGEKLFF
TGTGCCAGTAGTCCCCCCGGGACAGGTGAAAAACTGTTTTTT
>TRBV13|NA|NA|TRBJ2-3
CASSLGAGGTDTQYF
TGTGCCAGCAGCTTGGGGGCAGGCGGCACAGATACGCAGTATTTT
>TRBV19|NA|NA|TRBJ2-7
CASSTTGLGYEQYF
TGTGCCAGTAGTACGACTGGGTTGGGCTACGAGCAGTACTTC
>TRBV5-1|TRBD1|NA|TRBJ2-5
CASSPWGTGGGETQYF
TGCGCCAGCAGCCCATGGGGGACAGGGGGAGGTGAGACCCAGTACTTC
>TRBV19|NA|NA|TRBJ1-2
CASSIMRIAYGYTF
TGTGCCAGTAGTATAATGAGGATCGCCTATGGCTACACCTTC
>TRBV7-8|NA|once|TRBJ2-3
CASSSIVTDTQYF
TGTGCCAGCAGCTCCATTGTCACAGATACGCAGTATTTT
>TRBV29-1|NA|NA|TRBJ2-2
CSAEEAGELFF
TGCAGCGCGGAGGAGGCCGGGGAGCTGTTTTTT
>TRBV19|TRBD2|NA|TRBJ2-7
CASSIGLAGAYEQYF
TGTGCCAGTAGTATAGGACTAGCGGGTGCCTACGAGCAGTACTTC
>TRBV13|TRBD1|NA|TRBJ1-2
CASSTRTGDDYGYTF
TGTGCCAGCAGCACCCGGACAGGGGATGATTATGGCTACACCTTC
>TRBV19|NA|NA|TRBJ1-2
CASHTGTGMNYGYTF
TGTGCCAGTCACACTGGTACAGGGATGAACTATGGCTACACCTTC
>TRBV13|NA|NA|TRBJ1-1
CASTLTPTVEAFF
TGTGCCAGCACCCTTACCCCGACAGTTGAAGCTTTCTTT
>TRBV2|NA|NA|TRBJ2-1
CASGKTISSYNEQFF
TGTGCCAGCGGTAAGACTATTAGCTCCTACAATGAGCAGTTCTTC
>TRBV5-4|NA|NA|TRBJ1-4
CASSLAEAGNEKLFF
TGTGCCAGCAGCCTTGCGGAGGCAGGAAATGAAAAACTGTTTTTT
>TRBV5-4|TRBD1|NA|TRBJ1-4
CASSRRTGRATNEKLFF
TGTGCCAGCAGCAGAAGGACAGGGCGAGCAACTAATGAAAAACTGTTTTTT
>TRBV6-5|NA|few|TRBJ1-2
CASSYSTGNDGYTF
TGTGCCAGCAGTTACTCGACGGGGAATGATGGCTACACCTTC